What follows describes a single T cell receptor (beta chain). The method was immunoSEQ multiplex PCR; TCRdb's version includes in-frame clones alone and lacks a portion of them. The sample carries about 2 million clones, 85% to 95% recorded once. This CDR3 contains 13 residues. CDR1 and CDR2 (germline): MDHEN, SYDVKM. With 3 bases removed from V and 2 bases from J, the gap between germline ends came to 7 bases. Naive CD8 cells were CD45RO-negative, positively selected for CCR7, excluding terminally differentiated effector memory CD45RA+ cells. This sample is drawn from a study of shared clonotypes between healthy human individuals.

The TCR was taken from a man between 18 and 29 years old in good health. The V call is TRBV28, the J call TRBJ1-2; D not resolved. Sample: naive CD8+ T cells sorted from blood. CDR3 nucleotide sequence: TGTGCCAGCAGTTTTAGGGTAAACTATGGCTACACCTTC. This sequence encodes CASSFRVNYGYTF.